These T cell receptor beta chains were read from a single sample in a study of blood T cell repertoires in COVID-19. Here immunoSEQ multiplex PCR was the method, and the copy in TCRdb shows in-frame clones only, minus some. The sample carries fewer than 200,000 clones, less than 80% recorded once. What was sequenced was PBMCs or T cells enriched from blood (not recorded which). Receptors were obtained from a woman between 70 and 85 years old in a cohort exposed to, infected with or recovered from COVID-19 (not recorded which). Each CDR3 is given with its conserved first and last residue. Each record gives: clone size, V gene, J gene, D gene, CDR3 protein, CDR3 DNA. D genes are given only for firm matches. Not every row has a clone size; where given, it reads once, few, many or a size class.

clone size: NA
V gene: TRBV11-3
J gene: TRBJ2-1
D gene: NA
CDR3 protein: CASSEIYGEQFF
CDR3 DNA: TGTGCCAGCAGCGAAATCTATGGTGAGCAGTTCTTC

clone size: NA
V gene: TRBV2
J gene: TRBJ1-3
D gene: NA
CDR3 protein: CASNPSSSGNTIYF
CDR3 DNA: TGTGCCAGCAATCCCTCTAGCTCTGGAAACACCATATATTTT

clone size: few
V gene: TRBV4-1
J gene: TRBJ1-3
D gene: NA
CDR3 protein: CASSQVLAVHSGNTIYF
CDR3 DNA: TGCGCCAGCAGCCAAGTCTTGGCGGTCCACTCTGGAAACACCATATATTTT

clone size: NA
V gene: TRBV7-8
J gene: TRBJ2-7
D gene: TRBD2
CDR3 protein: CASSRLGLTSGSYEQYF
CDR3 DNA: TGTGCCAGCAGCCGACTTGGATTGACTAGCGGCTCCTACGAGCAGTACTTC

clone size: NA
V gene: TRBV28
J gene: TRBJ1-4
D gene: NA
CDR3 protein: CASSLAGGSEKLFF
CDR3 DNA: TGTGCCAGCAGTTTAGCGGGAGGTTCTGAAAAACTGTTTTTT

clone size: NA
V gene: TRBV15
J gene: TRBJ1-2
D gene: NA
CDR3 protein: CATSRDSAGAGYTF
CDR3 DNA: TGTGCCACCAGCAGAGATTCGGCAGGGGCCGGCTACACCTTC

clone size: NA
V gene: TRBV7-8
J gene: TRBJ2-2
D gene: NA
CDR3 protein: CASSLGGPSGSNTGELFF
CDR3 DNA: TGTGCCAGCAGCTTAGGGGGGCCTAGCGGATCGAACACCGGGGAGCTGTTTTTT

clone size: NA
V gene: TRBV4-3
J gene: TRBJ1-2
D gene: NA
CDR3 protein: CASSQEQVDYGYTF
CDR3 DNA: TGCGCCAGCAGCCAAGAACAGGTTGACTATGGCTACACCTTC

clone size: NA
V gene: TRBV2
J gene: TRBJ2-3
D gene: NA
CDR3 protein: CASSGTWGAADTQYF
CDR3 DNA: TGTGCCAGCAGTGGGACCTGGGGCGCGGCAGATACGCAGTATTTT

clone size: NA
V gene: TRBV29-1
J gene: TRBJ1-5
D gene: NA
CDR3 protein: CSVGARDQPQHF
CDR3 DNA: TGCAGCGTTGGGGCCAGGGATCAGCCCCAGCATTTT

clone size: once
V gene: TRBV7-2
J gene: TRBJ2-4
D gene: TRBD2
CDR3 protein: CASSFAGDNIQYF
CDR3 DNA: TGTGCCAGCAGCTTTGCGGGAGATAACATTCAGTACTTC

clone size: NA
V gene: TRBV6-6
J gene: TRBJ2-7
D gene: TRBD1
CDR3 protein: CASSQGQGAYEQYF
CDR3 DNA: TGTGCCAGCTCGCAAGGACAGGGGGCCTACGAGCAGTACTTC

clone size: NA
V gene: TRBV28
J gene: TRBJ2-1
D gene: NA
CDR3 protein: CASSPSGRSSYNEQFF
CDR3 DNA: TGTGCCAGCAGTCCCAGTGGGAGGAGCTCCTACAATGAGCAGTTCTTC

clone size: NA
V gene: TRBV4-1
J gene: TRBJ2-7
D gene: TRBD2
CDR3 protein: CASSQGASGRDDLYEQYF
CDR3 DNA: TGCGCCAGCAGCCAAGGCGCTAGCGGGAGAGATGATCTCTACGAGCAGTACTTC

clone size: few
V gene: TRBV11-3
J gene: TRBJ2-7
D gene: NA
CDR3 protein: CASSFLPGSYEQYF
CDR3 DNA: TGTGCCAGCAGCTTTCTCCCGGGGTCCTACGAGCAGTACTTC

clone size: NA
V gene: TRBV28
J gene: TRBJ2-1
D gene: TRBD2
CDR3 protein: CASSSSGSIYNEQFF
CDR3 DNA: TGTGCCAGCAGTTCTAGCGGGAGTATCTACAATGAGCAGTTCTTC

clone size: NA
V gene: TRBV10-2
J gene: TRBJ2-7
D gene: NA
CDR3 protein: CASSESFGQGSYEQYF
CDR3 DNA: TGCGCCAGCAGTGAGTCGTTCGGTCAGGGGTCCTACGAGCAGTACTTC

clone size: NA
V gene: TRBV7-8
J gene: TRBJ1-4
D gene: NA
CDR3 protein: CASSPPEGKLFF
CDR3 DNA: TGTGCCAGCAGCCCCCCCGAGGGAAAACTGTTTTTT

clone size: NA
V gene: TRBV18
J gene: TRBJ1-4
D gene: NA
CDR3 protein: CASSPIGGFNEKLFF
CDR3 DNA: TGTGCCAGCTCACCCATCGGGGGATTTAATGAAAAACTGTTTTTT

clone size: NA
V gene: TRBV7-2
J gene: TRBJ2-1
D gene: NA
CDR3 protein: CASSFSPDSYNEQFF
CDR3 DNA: TGTGCCAGCAGCTTTTCGCCAGACTCCTACAATGAGCAGTTCTTC

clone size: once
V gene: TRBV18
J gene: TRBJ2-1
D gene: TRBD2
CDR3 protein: CASSPRSGTSGYNEQFF
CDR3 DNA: TGTGCCAGCTCACCTCGATCCGGGACTAGCGGGTACAATGAGCAGTTCTTC

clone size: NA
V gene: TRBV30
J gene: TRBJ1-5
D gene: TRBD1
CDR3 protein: CAWSATGTGHQPQHF
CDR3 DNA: TGTGCCTGGAGTGCCACGGGGACAGGGCATCAGCCCCAGCATTTT

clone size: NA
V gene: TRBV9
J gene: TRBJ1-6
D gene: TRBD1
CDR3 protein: CASSAGTGGYSPLHF
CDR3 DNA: TGTGCCAGCAGCGCCGGGACAGGGGGATATTCACCCCTCCACTTT

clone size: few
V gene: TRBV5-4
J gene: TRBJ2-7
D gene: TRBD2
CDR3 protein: CASSPQGLAPDEQYF
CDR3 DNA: TGTGCCAGCAGCCCGCAAGGACTAGCCCCCGATGAGCAGTACTTC

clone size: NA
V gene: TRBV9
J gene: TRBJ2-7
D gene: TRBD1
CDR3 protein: CASSATGQSYEQYF
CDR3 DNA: TGTGCCAGCAGCGCCACGGGACAGTCCTACGAGCAGTACTTC

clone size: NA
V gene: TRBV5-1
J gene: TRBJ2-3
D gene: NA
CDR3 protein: CASSLEVRGASTDTQYF
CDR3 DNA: TGCGCCAGCAGCTTGGAGGTCCGGGGGGCCAGCACAGATACGCAGTATTTT

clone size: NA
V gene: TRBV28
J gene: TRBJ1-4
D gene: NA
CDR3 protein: CASLTVTNEKLFF
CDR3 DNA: TGTGCCAGCCTGACAGTAACTAATGAAAAACTGTTTTTT

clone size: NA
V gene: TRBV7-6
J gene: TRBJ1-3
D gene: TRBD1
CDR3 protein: CASSTTRGSGNTIYF
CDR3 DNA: TGTGCCAGCAGCACCACCAGGGGGTCTGGAAACACCATATATTTT

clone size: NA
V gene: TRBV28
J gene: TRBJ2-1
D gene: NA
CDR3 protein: CASSLGNEQFF
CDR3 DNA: TGTGCCAGCAGCCTCGGCAATGAGCAGTTCTTC

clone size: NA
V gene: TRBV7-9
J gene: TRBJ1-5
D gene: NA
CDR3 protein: CASSEGVFGNQPQHF
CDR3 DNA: TGTGCCAGCAGCGAAGGGGTTTTTGGCAATCAGCCCCAGCATTTT

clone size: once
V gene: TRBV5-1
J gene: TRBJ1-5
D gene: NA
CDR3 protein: CASSLSRKRVNQPQHF
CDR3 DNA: TGCGCCAGCAGCTTGAGTCGAAAGAGGGTGAATCAGCCCCAGCATTTT

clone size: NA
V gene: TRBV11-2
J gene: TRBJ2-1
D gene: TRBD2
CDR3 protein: CASSPGLAGGTSMQFF
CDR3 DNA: TGTGCCAGCAGCCCAGGACTAGCGGGAGGGACCTCGATGCAGTTCTTC

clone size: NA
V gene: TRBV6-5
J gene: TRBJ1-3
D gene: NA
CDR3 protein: CASSRQNDGNTIYF
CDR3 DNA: TGTGCCAGCAGTAGACAGAATGATGGAAACACCATATATTTT

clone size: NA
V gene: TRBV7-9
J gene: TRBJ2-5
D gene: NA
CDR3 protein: CASSLETSKETQYF
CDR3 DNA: TGTGCCAGCAGCTTAGAGACTTCGAAAGAGACCCAGTACTTC

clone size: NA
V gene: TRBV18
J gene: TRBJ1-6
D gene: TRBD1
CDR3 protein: CASSRDRSNSPLHF
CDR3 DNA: TGTGCCAGCTCACGGGACAGGAGCAATTCACCCCTCCACTTT

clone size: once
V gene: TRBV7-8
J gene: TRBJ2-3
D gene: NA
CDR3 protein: CASSTGAATDTQYF
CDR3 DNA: TGTGCCAGCAGTACCGGCGCGGCCACAGATACGCAGTATTTT

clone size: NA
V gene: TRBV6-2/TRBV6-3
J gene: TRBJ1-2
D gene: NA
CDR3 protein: CASSADQRGNYGYTF
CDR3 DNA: TGTGCCAGCAGCGCCGACCAAAGGGGAAACTATGGCTACACCTTC

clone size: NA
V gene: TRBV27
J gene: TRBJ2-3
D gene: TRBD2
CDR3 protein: CASSLRRGYGGLKDRRDTQYF
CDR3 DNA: TGTGCCAGCAGTTTAAGACGGGGGTATGGGGGACTAAAGGATAGGAGAGATACGCAGTATTTT

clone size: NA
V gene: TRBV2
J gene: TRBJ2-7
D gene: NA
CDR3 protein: CASSEPSPPEQYF
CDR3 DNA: TGTGCCAGCAGTGAACCTAGTCCCCCCGAGCAGTACTTC

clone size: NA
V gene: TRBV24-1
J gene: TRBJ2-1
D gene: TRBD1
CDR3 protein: CATSDVRDSPYNEQFF
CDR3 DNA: TGTGCCACCAGTGATGTCCGGGACAGTCCCTACAATGAGCAGTTCTTC

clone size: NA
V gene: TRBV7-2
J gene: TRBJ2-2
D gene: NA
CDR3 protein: CASSLYRANTGELFF
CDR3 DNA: TGTGCCAGCAGCTTATACAGGGCGAACACCGGGGAGCTGTTTTTT

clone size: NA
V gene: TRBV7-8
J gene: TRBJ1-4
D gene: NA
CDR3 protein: CASSPEGGSATNEKLFF
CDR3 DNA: TGTGCCAGCAGCCCCGAGGGAGGCTCCGCAACTAATGAAAAACTGTTTTTT

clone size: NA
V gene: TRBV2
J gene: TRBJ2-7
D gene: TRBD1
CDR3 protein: CASSDLTGTYEQYF
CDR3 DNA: TGTGCCAGCAGTGATTTGACAGGGACCTACGAGCAGTACTTC

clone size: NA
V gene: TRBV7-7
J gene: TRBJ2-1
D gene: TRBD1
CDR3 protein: CASSPRDRGIYNEQFF
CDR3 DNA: TGTGCTAGCAGCCCTCGGGACAGGGGTATCTACAATGAGCAGTTCTTC

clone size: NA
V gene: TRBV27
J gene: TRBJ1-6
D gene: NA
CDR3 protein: CASSLRGAPATPLHF
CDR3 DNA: TGTGCCAGCAGTTTGCGGGGGGCGCCGGCGACACCCCTCCACTTT

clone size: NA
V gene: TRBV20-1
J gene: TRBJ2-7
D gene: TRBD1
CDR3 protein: CSASGSLGGNYEQYF
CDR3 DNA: TGCAGTGCTAGTGGCAGCTTAGGGGGCAACTACGAGCAGTACTTC

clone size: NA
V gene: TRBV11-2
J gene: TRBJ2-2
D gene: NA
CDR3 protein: CASSSYGGGRFTGELFF
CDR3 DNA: TGTGCCAGCAGCTCATATGGTGGTGGGAGGTTTACCGGGGAGCTGTTTTTT

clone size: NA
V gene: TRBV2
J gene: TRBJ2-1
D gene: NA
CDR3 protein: CASKGGGRNEQFF
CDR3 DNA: TGTGCCAGCAAAGGGGGAGGGCGAAATGAGCAGTTCTTC

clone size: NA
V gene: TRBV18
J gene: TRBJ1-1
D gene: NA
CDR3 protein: CASSPNQGNTEAFF
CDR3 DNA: TGTGCCAGCTCACCAAACCAGGGGAACACTGAAGCTTTCTTT

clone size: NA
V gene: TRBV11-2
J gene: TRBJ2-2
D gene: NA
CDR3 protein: CASSSLRLGTGELFF
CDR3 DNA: TGTGCCAGCAGCTCCCTCCGCCTAGGCACCGGGGAGCTGTTTTTT

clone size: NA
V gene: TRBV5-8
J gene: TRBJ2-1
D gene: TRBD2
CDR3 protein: CASSVTGGVYNEQFF
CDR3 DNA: TGTGCCAGCAGCGTGACGGGAGGGGTCTACAATGAGCAGTTCTTC

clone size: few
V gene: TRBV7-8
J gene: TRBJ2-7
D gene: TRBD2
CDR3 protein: CASSLRLAGPYEQYF
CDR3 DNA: TGTGCCAGCAGCCTAAGACTAGCGGGACCCTACGAGCAGTACTTC